The 29 T cell receptor beta chains below come from one sample, sequenced in a study of monozygotic twins with inflammatory bowel disease. TCRdb re-called the 5' RACE reads, yielding one record per CDR3 amino acid sequence without DNA. Its table lists over 200,000 distinct CDR3 sequences. Input material: blood. Source of these receptors: a human donor with ulcerative colitis or Crohn's disease, or a healthy co-twin of an affected twin (not recorded which).

CDR3 sequence reads: CASSLGLVATNEKLFF. The rearrangement links TRBV7-6 to TRBJ1-4. CDR3 size: 16 residues. The germline V gene has CDR1 SGHVS and CDR2 FNYEAQ.

The chain carries TRBV4-2 and TRBJ2-7. The CDR3 runs to 13 residues. In germline, CDR1 is LGHNA, CDR2 YNFKEQ. The CDR3 loop is CASSQVLEYEQYF.

The V gene is TRBV6-5, the J gene TRBJ1-1. Germline V gene data show CDR1 as MNHEY and CDR2 as SVGAGI. This CDR3 region has 13 residues. The CDR3: CASSYLANTEAFF.

The chain employs TRBV2 and TRBJ1-1; TCRdb proposes TRBD1, but this gene call is untestable without DNA. This CDR3 is built from 16 residues. CDR1 and CDR2 (germline): SNHLY, FYNNEI. CDR3 amino acids: CASIPPRASYNTEAFF. Supplemented by reference TRBV2 and TRBJ1-1, the full variable domain reads EPEVTQTPSHQVTQMGQEVILRCVPISNHLYFYWYRQILGQKVEFLVSFYNNEISEKSEIFDDQFSVERPDGSNFTLKIRSTKLEDSAMYFCASIPPRASYNTEAFFGQGTRLTVV.

CDR3 protein: CASTIGLPGNEQFF. The chain has TRBV12-3 or TRBV12-4 and TRBJ2-1; TCRdb selects TRBD1, and the lack of DNA leaves this call unchecked. This CDR3 spans 14 amino acids.

V and J are TRBV5-6 and TRBJ2-5; TCRdb names TRBD1, which stays unverified in the absence of DNA. Germline assignment: CDR1 SGHDT and CDR2 YYEEEE. CDR3 length: 15 amino acids. The CDR3 spells CASSQDQVAGETQYF.

The V and J genes are TRBV11-2 and TRBJ1-6. The germline V gene has CDR1 SGHAT and CDR2 FQNNGV. This CDR3 has 13 residues. The CDR3 sequence: CASSPQFGSPLHF.

CDR3 amino acids: CASSFGRGSSYNEQFF. This chain joins TRBV5-1 and TRBJ2-1; TCRdb names TRBD1, which stays unverified in the absence of DNA. The CDR3 is made up of 16 amino acids. CDR1 SGHRS and CDR2 YFSETQ come from the germline V gene.

The rearrangement links TRBV20-1 to TRBJ2-2; as DNA is missing, the TRBD1 call by TCRdb cannot be tested. The CDR3 extends over 12 amino acids. Looked up from germline, CDR1 is DFQATT and CDR2 is SNEGSKA (reference sequence). CDR3 sequence reads: CSAVQGIGELFF.

The chain combines TRBV5-6 with TRBJ1-4; the D call from TCRdb, TRBD1, cannot be confirmed without DNA. This CDR3 has 15 amino acids. Germline CDR1 SGHDT, CDR2 YYEEEE. The CDR3 reads CASSSPGAAFEKLFF.

The rearrangement joins TRBV7-9 to TRBJ2-1; TCRdb calls TRBD1, which cannot be checked without DNA. CDR1 SEHNR and CDR2 FQNEAQ come from the germline V gene (reference sequence). There are 12 residues in the CDR3. This CDR3 is CASTQGDNEQFF. The variable domain in full, with the rest retrieved from reference TRBV7-9 and TRBJ2-1, is DTGVSQNPRHKITKRGQNVTFRCDPISEHNRLYWYRQTLGQGPEFLTYFQNEAQLEKSRLLSDRFSAERPKGSFSTLEIQRTEQGDSAMYLCASTQGDNEQFFGPGTRLTVL.

The gene calls are TRBV5-1 and TRBJ1-1. Germline CDR1 SGHRS, CDR2 YFSETQ. The CDR3 covers 13 residues. CDR3 sequence: CASASVMNTEAFF.

The chain is built from TRBV6-5 and TRBJ2-3; as DNA is missing, the TRBD2 call by TCRdb cannot be tested. The CDR3 covers 17 residues. The germline CDR1 and CDR2 sequences are MNHEY and SVGAGI. The CDR3 is CASSYVGLAGGTDTQYF.

V is TRBV30 and J is TRBJ1-2; with no DNA, the TCRdb D assignment of TRBD1 cannot be verified. CDR3 length: 13 amino acids. CDR1 and CDR2 from the germline V gene are GTSNPN and SVGIG (reference sequence). CDR3 protein: CAWKRTGEISYTF.

The chain joins TRBV5-1 to TRBJ2-1; TCRdb proposes TRBD1, but this gene call is untestable without DNA. The length of the CDR3 is 16 residues. The germline CDR1 and CDR2 sequences are SGHRS and YFSETQ. This chain's CDR3 is CASSLDVGETYNEQFF.

V usage is TRBV15 and J usage is TRBJ2-3; TCRdb returns TRBD1, unconfirmable since there is no DNA. CDR1 is LNHNV, CDR2 YYDKDF, per germline (reference sequence). The CDR3 sequence is 15 residues long. The CDR3 is CATSLDRGYTDTQYF.

CDR3 loop: CASSPNYEQYF. The chain is built from TRBV28 and TRBJ2-7. From germline, CDR1 is MDHEN and CDR2 SYDVKM. The CDR3 contains 11 residues.

J is TRBJ2-7 and V is TRBV25-1; TCRdb's D gene call, TRBD1, goes unchecked for lack of DNA. Germline CDR1 MGHDK, CDR2 SYGVNS. The CDR3 is made up of 13 amino acids. The CDR3 spells CASKAEEGDEQYF.

This rearrangement joins TRBV5-1 to TRBJ2-1; the TCRdb call, TRBD1, lacks DNA for checking. The length of the CDR3 is 15 residues. Germline CDR1 is SGHRS and CDR2 is YFSETQ. The CDR3 region is CASSVVQGSYNEQFF. Full variable domain (remainder filled in from reference TRBV5-1 and TRBJ2-1): KAGVTQTPRYLIKTRGQQVTLSCSPISGHRSVSWYQQTPGQGLQFLFEYFSETQRNKGNFPGRFSGRQFSNSRSEMNVSTLELGDSALYLCASSVVQGSYNEQFFGPGTRLTVL.

The CDR3 sequence: CSAGTADSPQHF. J is TRBJ1-5 and V is TRBV20-1; TCRdb reports TRBD1, a call that lacks DNA to check it against. CDR1 and CDR2 (germline): DFQATT, SNEGSKA (reference sequence). CDR3 length: 12 amino acids.

This chain uses TRBV20-1 with TRBJ1-1; as DNA is missing, the TRBD1 call by TCRdb cannot be tested. The CDR3 length is 12 residues. Looked up from germline, CDR1 is DFQATT and CDR2 is SNEGSKA (reference sequence). The CDR3 protein is CRGRQSNTEAFF.

The chain is built from TRBV7-2 and TRBJ2-5; TCRdb designates TRBD1, a call that cannot be tested without DNA. CDR1 and CDR2 (germline): SGHTA, FQGNSA. The CDR3 is made up of 13 amino acids. Here the CDR3 reads CASSLVGGGRTDF. Variable domain in full (rest from reference TRBV7-2 and TRBJ2-5): GAGVSQSPSNKVTEKGKDVELRCDPISGHTALYWYRQSLGQGLEFLIYFQGNSAPDKSGLPSDRFSAERTGGSVSTLTIQRTQQEDSAVYLCASSLVGGGRTDFGPGTRLLVL.

This rearrangement joins TRBV9 to TRBJ2-1; the D gene TCRdb calls, TRBD1, cannot be checked with no DNA. Per germline, CDR1 SGDLS and CDR2 YYNGEE. This CDR3 is 16 amino acids long. The CDR3 protein is CASSATIRGDRNEQFF.

The chain has TRBV12-3 or TRBV12-4 and TRBJ1-6; TCRdb selects TRBD1, and the lack of DNA leaves this call unchecked. The CDR3 contains 15 residues. CDR3: CASSGQVTTNSPLHF.

CDR3 sequence reads: CASSQDSQIYEQYF. V and J are TRBV4-1 and TRBJ2-7. The CDR3 loop spans 14 amino acids. From germline, CDR1 is MGHRA and CDR2 YSYEKL.

The rearrangement uses TRBV29-1 and TRBJ2-1; the TRBD2 assignment by TCRdb is unverifiable without DNA. The CDR3 loop spans 13 amino acids. Germline V gene lookup returns CDR1 SQVTM and CDR2 ANQGSEA. The CDR3 sequence: CRVGGESHNEQFF.

The genes are TRBV20-1 and TRBJ1-2; TCRdb selects TRBD1, and the lack of DNA leaves this call unchecked. The CDR3 consists of 13 residues. The germline gives CDR1 DFQATT, CDR2 SNEGSKA (reference sequence). The CDR3 sequence: CSAGQGTNYGYTF.

The chain is built from TRBV5-1 and TRBJ2-1; checking the TCRdb D call of TRBD2 is not possible without DNA. Germline loops: CDR1 SGHRS, CDR2 YFSETQ. The CDR3 consists of 15 residues. Here the CDR3 reads CASSLMYDSPVEQFF. Based on the CDR3 plus reference TRBV5-1 and TRBJ2-1, the full variable domain is KAGVTQTPRYLIKTRGQQVTLSCSPISGHRSVSWYQQTPGQGLQFLFEYFSETQRNKGNFPGRFSGRQFSNSRSEMNVSTLELGDSALYLCASSLMYDSPVEQFFGPGTRLTVL.

The J gene is TRBJ2-1, the V gene TRBV28. The V gene's germline CDR1 is MDHEN and CDR2 SYDVKM. This CDR3 region has 15 residues. CDR3 residues: CASSILTTTYNEQFF.